The present entry profiles one TCR beta chain with its context. Germline V gene lookup returns CDR1 LNHDA and CDR2 SQIVND (reference sequence). This CDR3 has 14 amino acids. The germline V and J ends were trimmed by 6 bases and 4 bases, with 15 bases remaining between them. This record belongs to a study of CD8 T cells in Susac syndrome. Reverse transcription of about 0.5 to 1 ug RNA was carried out with random hexamers. One entry per CDR3 protein, called by TCRdb with MiXCR from the immunoSEQ multiplex PCR reads. The sample lists a few hundred thousand distinct CDR3 sequences, about 94% occurring once.

The receptor was derived from a human donor with Susac syndrome. The V and J genes are TRBV19 and TRBJ1-2; tentatively, D is TRBD1 (5 bases). Material for sequencing was CD4+ T cells from PBMCs. DNA of the CDR3: TGTGCCAGTAGAAGGGACTCCAGTAGCTATGGCTACACCTTC. Protein: CASRRDSSSYGYTF.